Presented here are 30 T cell receptor beta chains from one specimen sequenced in a study of siplizumab effects on memory and regulatory T cells. Sequencing used immunoSEQ multiplex PCR; TCRdb keeps in-frame clones, though not all of them. The data hold 90,000 to 95,000 clones, with over 85% observed a single time. Sequenced sample: CD8+ T cells sorted from blood. All receptors come from a human donor in good health.

This chain uses TRBV5-8 with TRBJ1-2; no clear D gene. The length of the CDR3 is 15 residues. V lost 0 bases, J lost 7 bases, and 16 bases lay in between. Germline lookup yields CDR1 SGHTS and CDR2 YDEGEE. The CDR3 sequence is CASSLDDERLSGYTF. The CDR3 nucleotides read TGTGCCAGCAGCTTGGACGATGAGAGGTTGTCTGGCTACACCTTC.

This chain uses TRBV7-9 with TRBJ1-5; no reliable D call. This CDR3 has 14 amino acids. Trimming left V 5 bases short and J 4 bases short, with 12 bases between. Germline V gene data show CDR1 as SEHNR and CDR2 as FQNEAQ (reference sequence). DNA for the CDR3: TGTGCCAGCAGCCCAGAGGGAGGAAATCAGCCCCAGCATTTT. Translating it yields CASSPEGGNQPQHF.

V is TRBV30 and J is TRBJ1-1, with D unresolved. V was trimmed by 3 bases and J by 1 base, leaving 9 bases between them. The CDR3 loop spans 13 amino acids. The germline gives CDR1 GTSNPN, CDR2 SVGIG (reference sequence). As DNA, the CDR3 is TGTGCCTGGAGCATTTGGGGGAACACTGAAGCTTTCTTT. Translated, it gives CAWSIWGNTEAFF.

The gene calls are TRBV6-5 and TRBJ1-2; a possible D gene is TRBD1 (5 bases). Germline values: CDR1 MNHEY, CDR2 SVGAGI. V was shortened by 4 bases and J by 5 bases, with 20 bases between the two germline ends. This CDR3 comprises 16 residues. The CDR3 here is CASSLEPGQALYGYTF. The CDR3 DNA follows: TGTGCCAGCAGTTTAGAGCCAGGGCAGGCCCTGTATGGCTACACCTTC.

The genes are TRBV19 and TRBJ2-7; 7 bases are shared with TRBD1. Looked up from germline, CDR1 is LNHDA and CDR2 is SQIVND (reference sequence). The CDR3 has 16 residues. The V and J ends lost 1 base and 2 bases, in that order; junction bases with no gene match: 8. The CDR3, as DNA: TGTGCCAGTAGTATAGTCCCGGGACAGCTGCCCTACGAGCAGTACTTC. This gives the protein CASSIVPGQLPYEQYF.

The chain couples TRBV11-2 to TRBJ1-1; 8 nucleotides match TRBD1. The CDR3 totals 15 residues. J lost 3 bases, V lost 5 bases, and 8 bases had no gene match. Germline assignment: CDR1 SGHAT and CDR2 FQNNGV. CDR3 sequence (DNA): TGTGCCAGCAGCGTCAGGGGGCGAATGGACACTGAAGCTTTCTTT. It is translated as CASSVRGRMDTEAFF.

The sample holds one count of this clone. The V call is TRBV9, the J call TRBJ1-4; possibly TRBD1 for D (6 bases). This CDR3 is 15 amino acids long. V lost 0 bases to trimming and J lost 8 bases, with 14 bases between them. Germline values: CDR1 SGDLS, CDR2 YYNGEE. CDR3 coding DNA: TGTGCCAGCAGCGTAGAATGGGGGGCAGGGGAAAAACTGTTTTTT. Translating gives CASSVEWGAGEKLFF.

This sequence joins TRBV4-3 and TRBJ2-5; D might be TRBD1 or TRBD2, each matching 5 bases. The CDR3 has 18 amino acids. Looked up from germline, CDR1 is LGHNA and CDR2 is YSLEER. Trimming removed 0 bases at V and 5 bases at J, with 22 bases between. CDR3 amino acids: CASSQDARQRVRVETQYF. Written as DNA, the CDR3 is TGCGCCAGCAGCCAAGATGCCCGACAGAGGGTGCGGGTGGAGACCCAGTACTTC.

In this sample, this clone turned up once. The rearrangement links TRBV9 to TRBJ2-2; D unclear. V was clipped by 3 bases and J by 2 bases, with 17 bases between them. Germline V lookup: CDR1 SGDLS, CDR2 YYNGEE. CDR3 length equals 17 residues. The CDR3 sequence is CASSDPGQTINTGELFF. CDR3 coding DNA: TGTGCCAGCAGCGACCCCGGGCAGACCATTAACACCGGGGAGCTGTTTTTT.

The chain uses TRBV7-9 and TRBJ2-7, with D perhaps TRBD2 (6 bases). CDR1 and CDR2 (germline): SEHNR, FQNEAQ (reference sequence). The CDR3 has 15 residues. The V end was cut by 5 bases, the J end by 3 bases, with 17 bases between. The CDR3 sequence: CASSPGLGVLYEQYF. The CDR3 nucleotides read TGTGCCAGCAGCCCGGGACTGGGTGTTCTCTACGAGCAGTACTTC.

The rearrangement joins TRBV11-2 to TRBJ1-2; D gene uncertain. Trimming pared 0 bases from V and 5 bases from J, leaving 10 bases between. CDR1 SGHAT and CDR2 FQNNGV come from the germline V gene. This CDR3 is 14 amino acids long. The CDR3 is CASSLDLEEYGYTF. The CDR3 DNA follows: TGTGCCAGCAGCTTAGATCTGGAGGAATATGGCTACACCTTC.

The chain joins TRBV11-2 to TRBJ1-2, with 9 bases fitting TRBD1. The CDR3 covers 13 residues. Germline assignment: CDR1 SGHAT and CDR2 FQNNGV. The trim removed 5 bases at V and 8 bases at J, leaving 6 bases unmatched. CDR3 nucleotides: TGTGCCAGCAGCCCAGGGACAGGGAAAGGCTACACCTTC. This encodes CASSPGTGKGYTF.

The chain combines TRBV11-1 with TRBJ2-3; D is ambiguous. The CDR3 consists of 13 residues. Germline CDR1 reads SGHAT; CDR2 reads FQDESV (reference sequence). V shed 5 bases and J shed 1 base, with 7 bases lying between them. The CDR3 here is CASSLIRTDTQYF. The CDR3 DNA reads as TGTGCCAGCAGCCTAATCCGCACAGATACGCAGTATTTT.

The V gene is TRBV2, the J gene TRBJ1-2; D is unresolved. This CDR3 is 14 amino acids long. Germline V gene data show CDR1 as SNHLY and CDR2 as FYNNEI. The ends were cut back, 3 bases at V and 5 bases at J, with 13 bases in the middle. CDR3 residues: CASSDVGREYGYTF. DNA of the CDR3: TGTGCCAGCAGTGACGTAGGGCGGGAGTATGGCTACACCTTC.

The chain recombines TRBV7-9 with TRBJ1-1, with D perhaps matching TRBD1 (5 bases). There are 14 residues in the CDR3. Trimming removed 5 bases from V and 0 bases from J, with 10 bases in between. CDR1 and CDR2 from the germline V gene are SEHNR and FQNEAQ (reference sequence). CDR3 sequence reads: CASSPTAMNTEAFF. The CDR3 DNA sequence: TGTGCCAGCAGCCCGACAGCCATGAACACTGAAGCTTTCTTT.

This clone was recorded only once. This chain links TRBV30 with TRBJ2-7; D tentatively reads TRBD1 or TRBD2 (5 bases each). CDR1 GTSNPN and CDR2 SVGIG come from the germline V gene (reference sequence). With 2 bases removed from V and 5 bases from J, the gap between germline ends came to 10 bases. The CDR3 covers 12 residues. The CDR3 spells CAWSQKGHEQYF. The CDR3 DNA reads as TGTGCCTGGAGTCAGAAGGGACACGAGCAGTACTTC. The full variable domain, in which reference TRBV30 and TRBJ2-7 provide the parts outside the CDR3, is SQTIHQWPATLVQPVGSPLSLECTVEGTSNPNLYWYRQAAGRGLQLLFYSVGIGQISSEVPQNLSASRPQDRQFILSSKKLLLSDSGFYLCAWSQKGHEQYFGPGTRLTVT.

The chain uses TRBV10-1 and TRBJ1-6; D uncertain. CDR3 size: 12 residues. CDR1 and CDR2 from the germline V gene are WNHNN and SYGVQD (reference sequence). With 6 bases removed from V and 10 bases from J, the gap between germline ends came to 10 bases. CDR3 sequence: CASSEGNSPLHF. Written as DNA, the CDR3 is TGCGCCAGCAGCGAAGGGAACTCACCCCTCCACTTT.

The chain employs TRBV27 and TRBJ1-2; maybe TRBD1 (6 bases). Germline V gene sequence: CDR1 MNHEY, CDR2 SMNVEV (reference sequence). V dropped 6 bases and J dropped 2 bases, with 16 bases sitting between them. CDR3 size: 15 residues. The CDR3 is CASSPIPQGNYGYTF. The CDR3 DNA reads TGTGCCAGCAGCCCAATCCCGCAGGGGAACTATGGCTACACCTTC.

This sequence joins TRBV9 and TRBJ2-2; weak D call: TRBD2 (7 bases). Germline CDR1 reads SGDLS; CDR2 reads YYNGEE. The CDR3 runs to 17 residues. V was cut by 0 bases and J by 5 bases, with 17 bases left in between. The CDR3 spells CASSVEGGGLRTGELFF. Here the CDR3 DNA reads TGTGCCAGCAGCGTAGAGGGCGGGGGCCTCAGGACCGGGGAGCTGTTTTTT. The full variable domain, in which reference TRBV9 and TRBJ2-2 provide the parts outside the CDR3, is DSGVTQTPKHLITATGQRVTLRCSPRSGDLSVYWYQQSLDQGLQFLIQYYNGEERAKGNILERFSAQQFPDLHSELNLSSLELGDSALYFCASSVEGGGLRTGELFFGEGSRLTVL.

V and J are TRBV6-4 and TRBJ2-1, with D unresolved. V lost 0 bases and J lost 7, with 4 bases in between. Germline lookup yields CDR1 MRHNA and CDR2 SNTAGT. The length of the CDR3 is 12 residues. CDR3 in amino acids: CASSDSRNEQFF. Written as DNA, the CDR3 is TGTGCCAGCAGTGACTCGAGAAATGAGCAGTTCTTC.

This clone was picked up one time. The chain has TRBV4-2 and TRBJ2-1, with 8 bases lining up with TRBD1. The CDR3 loop spans 19 amino acids. V gave up 0 bases and J gave up 4 bases; unmatched junction bases: 14. CDR1 and CDR2 from the germline V gene are LGHNA and YNFKEQ. The CDR3 is CASSQELGRGLNPYNEQFF. DNA of the CDR3: TGTGCCAGCAGCCAAGAGCTAGGCAGGGGGCTAAATCCTTACAATGAGCAGTTCTTC.

CDR3 protein: CASSLQDGYTF. CDR3 DNA sequence: TGTGCCAGCAGCTTACAGGATGGCTACACCTTC. J is TRBJ1-2 and V is TRBV7-9; no firm D call. The CDR3 loop spans 11 amino acids. V lost 2 bases and J lost 6, with 4 bases in between. Germline V lookup: CDR1 SEHNR, CDR2 FQNEAQ (reference sequence).

J is TRBJ1-2 and V is TRBV30; 11 positions match TRBD1. The CDR3 is 14 amino acids. Germline lookup yields CDR1 GTSNPN and CDR2 SVGIG (reference sequence). V lost 3 bases and J lost 8; bases outside the gene matches: 8. The CDR3 DNA follows: TGTGCCTGGAGCGCAGGACAGGGGGCGAGAGGCTACACCTTC. This codes for CAWSAGQGARGYTF.

J is TRBJ2-1 and V is TRBV6-5, with 10 bases matching TRBD2. Trimming cost V 5 bases and J 6 bases; bases outside gene matches: 7. The CDR3 loop spans 15 amino acids. The V gene's germline CDR1 is MNHEY and CDR2 SVGAGI. The CDR3 spells CASSPLAGDLNEQFF. CDR3 nucleotide sequence: TGTGCCAGCAGTCCCCTAGCGGGAGACCTCAATGAGCAGTTCTTC.

The chain couples TRBV5-1 to TRBJ1-1; 9 bases fit TRBD1. This CDR3 is 15 amino acids long. Germline lookup yields CDR1 SGHRS and CDR2 YFSETQ. V lost 4 bases, J lost 3 bases, and 7 bases stayed unmatched. The chain's CDR3 is CASSITGGGDTEAFF. The CDR3 nucleotides read TGCGCCAGCAGCATAACAGGGGGCGGCGACACTGAAGCTTTCTTT.

With respect to this clone: Other DNA sequences in the same sample also yield this CDR3. V is TRBV27 and J is TRBJ2-7, with 11 bases matching TRBD2. Germline trimming cut 4 bases from V and 3 bases from J; bases unmatched to any gene: 2. Germline V gene sequence: CDR1 MNHEY, CDR2 SMNVEV (reference sequence). CDR3 length: 14 amino acids. CDR3 sequence reads: CASSSGTSGYEQYF. The CDR3, as DNA: TGTGCCAGCAGTTCCGGGACTAGCGGCTACGAGCAGTACTTC.

This clone appeared once. The chain recombines TRBV19 with TRBJ2-1, with 8 bases aligning to TRBD2. From germline, CDR1 is LNHDA and CDR2 SQIVND (reference sequence). With 5 bases clipped from V and 0 bases from J, the junction kept 3 bases outside the gene matches. This CDR3 contains 15 residues. The chain's CDR3 is CASSVGLGSYNEQFF. The CDR3 DNA is TGTGCCAGTAGTGTGGGACTAGGCTCCTACAATGAGCAGTTCTTC.

This rearrangement joins TRBV19 to TRBJ1-1; D remains unclear. CDR3 length: 13 amino acids. V was pared by 5 bases and J by 6 bases, with 13 bases between. The germline gives CDR1 LNHDA, CDR2 SQIVND (reference sequence). The DNA for the CDR3 is TGTGCCAGTAGTGCCAGGAGTTCCGCTGAAGCTTTCTTT. Its translation is CASSARSSAEAFF.

The J gene is TRBJ2-7, the V gene TRBV5-4; 7 nucleotides agree with TRBD1. The CDR3 is made up of 15 amino acids. Trimming took 0 bases from V and 0 from J; bases not matched to a gene: 3. Germline V gene lookup returns CDR1 SGHNT and CDR2 YYREEE (reference sequence). The CDR3, as DNA: TGTGCCAGCAGCTTGGGCCAGGGGGACTCCTACGAGCAGTACTTC. Protein product: CASSLGQGDSYEQYF.

This rearrangement joins TRBV20-1 to TRBJ2-7; TRBD2 might be the D (5 bases). V lost 7 bases to trimming and J lost 6 bases, with 13 bases between them. Germline assignment: CDR1 DFQATT and CDR2 SNEGSKA (reference sequence). CDR3 length equals 11 residues. The CDR3 region has the DNA TGCAGTGTTCTAGCCGGCACCGAGCAGTACTTC. Protein sequence: CSVLAGTEQYF.